The clone carrying this T cell receptor (beta chain) was counted only a few times. Its target is not known. This entry is derived from a study of cytomegalovirus exposure and HLA in healthy donors. Study outcomes and limitations: The authors excluded some V segments, including TRBV6-2 and TRBV6-3, as indistinguishable. Data from an earlier analysis indicated that most TCR beta V segments were productive either about 87% or about 30% of the time. Reported findings show TCR beta sequences accurately forecast HLA-A and HLA-B alleles in most subjects. Follow-up analysis seemed to connect common viral pathogens with several of the most significant clusters identified.

Germline assignment: CDR1 LGHNA and CDR2 YSLEER. V was pared by 4 bases and J by 0 bases, with 9 bases between. CDR3 length: 15 residues. Amplification used 60 Vbeta primers and 13 Jbeta primers. Assay: immunoSEQ multiplex PCR; the TCRdb copy retains only in-frame clones and omits some. Found here are about 110,000 clones, approximately 70% of them singletons; the top ten hold 0.85% to 0.9%. The sequence was obtained from a woman in her twenties or thirties in good health and CMV-seronegative. The specimen sequenced was PBMCs. The chain carries TRBV4-3 and TRBJ2-2; tentative D call: TRBD2 (6 bases). The CDR3 is CASSPGLSNTGELFF. The CDR3, as DNA: TGCGCCAGCAGCCCGGGACTTTCGAACACCGGGGAGCTGTTTTTT.